The clone carrying this T cell receptor (beta chain) has just a few counts. The CDR3 consists of 15 residues. V lost 4 bases to trimming and J lost 0 bases, with 11 bases between them. The V gene's germline CDR1 is SGHRS and CDR2 YFSETQ. The table came from immunoSEQ multiplex PCR; TCRdb's copy has only in-frame clones and leaves some out. The table has roughly 3,000 clones, around 70% seen once. The sample comes from a study of immune cell composition in non-small cell lung cancer. The clonotype originates from a human donor with non-small cell lung cancer. The chain couples TRBV5-1 to TRBJ1-3; D is unresolved. The sequenced sample was lung tumor tissue. This chain's CDR3 is CASSPDPLSGNTIYF. The DNA for the CDR3 is TGCGCCAGCAGCCCAGATCCGCTCTCTGGAAACACCATATATTTT.